This TCR beta chain appears in the sequencing data of a study of graft-versus-host responses after intestinal transplantation. Study context: Tacrolimus plus steroids were given to all recipients for roughly three years, preceded by anti-thymocyte globulin induction.

The table came from immunoSEQ multiplex PCR; TCRdb's copy has only in-frame clones and leaves some out. Here the sample spans some 43,000 clones, about 94% being singletons. Comment on this clone: Its antigen is still unknown.

Regarding the study as a whole: Investigators detected GvH clones in recipient marrow, with some emerging earlier in ileum or blood.

Germline assignment: CDR1 ENHRY and CDR2 SYGVKD. V gave up 7 bases and J gave up 4 bases, with 16 bases separating them. The CDR3 is made up of 14 amino acids. Sequencing used PBMCs, obtained more than 310 days after intestinal transplant. This receptor was taken from a human patient who received an intestinal transplant, so some T cells may come from the graft donor. The rearrangement uses TRBV10-3 and TRBJ1-2; the D gene is possibly TRBD1 (5 bases). In DNA form, the CDR3 reads TGTGCCATCAAGGGGACCCCCCGAGGCTATGGCTACACCTTC. Its translation is CAIKGTPRGYGYTF.